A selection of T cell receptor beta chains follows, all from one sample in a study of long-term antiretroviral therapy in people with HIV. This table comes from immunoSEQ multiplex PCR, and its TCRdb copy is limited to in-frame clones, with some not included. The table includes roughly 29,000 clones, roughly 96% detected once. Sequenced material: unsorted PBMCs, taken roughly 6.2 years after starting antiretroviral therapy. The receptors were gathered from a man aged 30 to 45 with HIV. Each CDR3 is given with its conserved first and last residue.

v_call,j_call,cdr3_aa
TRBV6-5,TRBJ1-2,CASSYSWAGGYTF
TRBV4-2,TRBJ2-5,CASSQWLAEQETQYF
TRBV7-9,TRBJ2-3,CASSSGTSDNTDTQYF
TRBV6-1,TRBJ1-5,CASSEGGNQPQHF
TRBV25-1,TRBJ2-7,CASSEQGFEQYF
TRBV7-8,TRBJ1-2,CASSLNLEDGANYGYTF
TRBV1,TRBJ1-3,CTSSQTGGLCGNTIYF
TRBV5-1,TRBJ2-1,CASSLEVAVGGYEQFF
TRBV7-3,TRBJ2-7,CASSLTVGHEQYF
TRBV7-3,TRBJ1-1,CASSLAGPNTEAFF
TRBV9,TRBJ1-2,CASSVGPGQVYGYTF